This T cell receptor (beta chain) is from a study of blood T cell repertoires in COVID-19. J lost 5 bases, V lost 0 bases, and 10 bases had no gene match. The CDR3 spans 17 residues. Germline CDR1 reads SGDLS; CDR2 reads YYNGEE. Repertoires were generated with immunoSEQ multiplex PCR, while TCRdb's copy carries only in-frame clones and drops some. The sample lists approximately 250,000 clones; around nine tenths were seen once. Material: peripheral blood. This TCR came from a man between 35 and 55 years old with active or convalescent COVID-19. J is TRBJ2-2 and V is TRBV9; 7 bases map to TRBD1. The CDR3 sequence is CASSVDVGRGITGELFF. CDR3 nucleotide sequence: TGTGCCAGCAGCGTAGATGTAGGCAGGGGGATAACCGGGGAGCTGTTTTTT.